Presented here are 8 T cell receptor beta chains from one specimen sequenced in a study of CD8 T cells in ankylosing spondylitis (dated by TCRdb to between 2016 and 2019). The library came from 5' RACE. The sample was run on an Illumina HiSeq 2500. TCRdb redid the processing of the public reads, applying fastp at Q25 and MiXCR, and retained in-frame beta chains. Each entry is one CDR3 protein sequence, shown with its most common DNA and genes. This sample gives more than 650,000 distinct CDR3 sequences in total; roughly 10% of them show up just once. The ten biggest clones cover approximately 0.5% of the sample. Their antigens remain unidentified. Overall study outcomes, separate from this receptor: Blood from ankylosing spondylitis patients appeared to be characterized by a TCR beta motif made up of several highly homologous amino acid variants.

Material for sequencing was blood, either unsorted or a sorted T cell fraction (not recorded which). The receptors stem from a male donor with ankylosing spondylitis.

This clonotype was detected a few times. This chain links TRBV7-2 with TRBJ2-5; D possibly uses TRBD1 or TRBD2 (5 bases each). The CDR3 sequence is 14 residues long. Germline V gene data show CDR1 as SGHTA and CDR2 as FQGNSA. The V end lost 5 bases, the J end lost 1 base, and 11 bases lay between the germline ends. CDR3: CASSLMGTQETQYF. For the CDR3, the DNA is TGTGCCAGCAGCCTTATGGGGACCCAAGAGACCCAGTACTTC.

This clonotype was recorded a few times. The chain joins TRBV7-2 to TRBJ2-6, with 9 bases fitting TRBD1. V was clipped by 3 bases and J by 3 bases; unmatched bases: 3. The CDR3 is 16 amino acids. Germline CDR1 is SGHTA and CDR2 is FQGNSA. The CDR3 protein is CASSFRQGGGANVLTF. CDR3 sequence (DNA): TGTGCCAGCAGCTTCAGACAGGGGGGTGGGGCCAACGTCCTGACTTTC.

In this sample, this clonotype turned up a few times. The chain employs TRBV20-1 and TRBJ2-7; D is perhaps TRBD1 (6 bases). V lost 0 bases to trimming and J lost 3 bases, with 12 bases between them. Germline V gene lookup returns CDR1 DFQATT and CDR2 SNEGSKA (reference sequence). The CDR3 length is 14 residues. In DNA form, the CDR3 reads TGCAGTGCTAGAGATCCACAGGGAAACTACGAGCAGTACTTC. Translation gives CSARDPQGNYEQYF.

This clonotype came up a few times. The chain carries TRBV28 and TRBJ2-3; the match to TRBD1 covers 7 bases. The V gene end was trimmed by 6 bases and the J gene end by 4 bases; junction bases not matched to a gene: 4. CDR1 is MDHEN, CDR2 SYDVKM, per germline. The CDR3 loop spans 13 amino acids. CDR3 nucleotides: TGTGCCAGCAGAAAAGGGACAGCAGATACGCAGTATTTT. Protein: CASRKGTADTQYF.

The genes are TRBV6-1 and TRBJ2-1, with TRBD2 as a possible D gene (5 bases). Germline V gene lookup returns CDR1 MNHNS and CDR2 SASEGT. Deletions cut 7 bases from V and 2 bases from J, with 15 bases between. The CDR3 sequence is 15 residues long. The CDR3 bases are TGTGCCAGCAACCCCCGGGGAAACGCCTACAATGAGCAGTTCTTC. Its translation: CASNPRGNAYNEQFF.

The chain employs TRBV20-1 and TRBJ2-7; D is perhaps TRBD2 (5 bases). The V and J ends lost 5 bases and 3 bases respectively, with 14 bases between them. The CDR3 has 13 residues. Germline V gene data show CDR1 as DFQATT and CDR2 as SNEGSKA (reference sequence). The CDR3 sequence: CSAPESGSYEQYF. The CDR3 DNA follows: TGCAGTGCTCCAGAGAGTGGGAGCTACGAGCAGTACTTC.

This clonotype was seen repeatedly, ten times or more. The J gene is TRBJ1-1, the V gene TRBV5-1, with a tentative D call TRBD1 (5 bases). Trimming left V 2 bases short and J 10 bases short, with 21 bases between. Germline V CDR1 and CDR2: SGHRS, YFSETQ. This CDR3 region has 15 residues. CDR3 DNA: TGCGCCAGCAGCTTTATTCAGGGAGGCATTGGTGGAGCTTTCTTT. This translates into CASSFIQGGIGGAFF.

In this sample, this clonotype turned up many times. This sequence joins TRBV20-1 and TRBJ2-7, with 12 bases matching TRBD2. The germline gives CDR1 DFQATT, CDR2 SNEGSKA (reference sequence). V was clipped by 2 bases and J by 5 bases; unmatched bases: 4. The CDR3 contains 14 residues. CDR3 DNA sequence: TGCAGTGCTAGATCGACTAGCGGGAGCCACGAGCAGTACTTC. It codes for CSARSTSGSHEQYF.